This paragraph reports one T cell receptor beta chain. This sample stems from a study of blood T cell repertoires in COVID-19. The wider study: Some COVID-19 samples were acute and others convalescent; all came from the United States, Italy and Spain. PBMCs, B-cell-depleted T cells, or T cells provided the cDNA or gDNA that made up the material.

Authors' data handling: Cell counts per sample came from amplifying reference gene primers. TCRdb keeps only in-frame clones here, not all; method: immunoSEQ multiplex PCR. Clone size and V and J calls were adopted from that table, with D and trimming inferred from the DNA. Among a few hundred thousand clones, 70% to 90% were seen once, and the ten largest hold roughly 3%. The source of this sequence is a man between 18 and 29 years old with active or convalescent COVID-19. Material: peripheral blood.

The CDR3 is CASSLAGWASEQYF. As DNA, the CDR3 is TGTGCCAGCAGTTTGGCGGGATGGGCCAGCGAGCAGTACTTC. The gene calls are TRBV27 and TRBJ2-7; possibly TRBD2 for D (6 bases). There are 14 residues in the CDR3. CDR1 and CDR2 from the germline V gene are MNHEY and SMNVEV (reference sequence). Trimming pared 3 bases from V and 6 bases from J, leaving 15 bases between.